These T cell receptor beta chains were read from a single sample in a study of spatial heterogeneity in lung cancer. TCRdb recomputed calls from the 5' RACE reads with MiXCR, one row per CDR3 protein. Here the sample spans 100,000 to 120,000 distinct CDR3 sequences, 10% to 14% being singletons. Source: PBMCs, taken at follow-up. These receptors were collected from a female donor with early-stage non-small cell lung cancer. Both conserved end residues are part of each CDR3. A D gene is named only where the DNA matches it firmly. Not all rows give a size; the values are once, few, many and, for expanded clones, a class.

size,J,D,V,DNA,CDR3
NA,TRBJ2-5,NA,TRBV28,TGTGCCAGCAGTTTTCAGGGAACGCAAGAGACCCAGTACTTC,CASSFQGTQETQYF
few,TRBJ1-2,NA,TRBV9,TGTGCCAGCAGCGTAGGTGTTGGGGGAGGCGGCTACACCTTC,CASSVGVGGGGYTF
once,TRBJ1-5,TRBD1,TRBV6-2/TRBV6-3,TGTGCCAGCAGAGGGGCCAGGGGGATCAATCAGCCCCAGCATTTT,CASRGARGINQPQHF
few,TRBJ1-1,NA,TRBV27,TGTGCCAGCAGTTTCCATGGACCGAGAATGAACACTGAAGCTTTCTTT,CASSFHGPRMNTEAFF
few,TRBJ1-3,NA,TRBV18,TGTGCCAGCTCACCTCGAACGAGTGCTGGAAACACCATATATTTT,CASSPRTSAGNTIYF
few,TRBJ2-3,TRBD2,TRBV12-3/TRBV12-4,TGTGCCAGCAGTTTAGGACTAGCGGGGTTACGCACAGATACGCAGTATTTT,CASSLGLAGLRTDTQYF
few,TRBJ1-1,NA,TRBV27,TGTGCCAGCAGTGCCCGGACGGTGAACACTGAAGCTTTCTTT,CASSARTVNTEAFF
NA,TRBJ2-5,TRBD1,TRBV19,TGTGCCAGTAGTATGGGACAGGGGGCTCGAGAGACCCAGTACTTC,CASSMGQGARETQYF
NA,TRBJ2-3,TRBD2,TRBV20-1,TGCAGTGCTATTCCCTATAGCGGGAGGAGCACAGATACGCAGTATTTT,CSAIPYSGRSTDTQYF
NA,TRBJ2-1,TRBD1,TRBV7-2,TGTGCCAGCAGCTTAGCTCAACCGGGGACAGGAGGTGAGCAGTTCTTC,CASSLAQPGTGGEQFF
many,TRBJ1-4,NA,TRBV18,TGTGCCAGCTCGCAAGGGGCTTCGACTAATGAAAAACTGTTTTTT,CASSQGASTNEKLFF
many,TRBJ1-2,NA,TRBV24-1,TGTGCCACCAGTGATTTTTTGGGAGCCGGCTACACCTTC,CATSDFLGAGYTF
NA,TRBJ2-7,NA,TRBV12-3/TRBV12-4,TGTGCCAGCAGTTTTTCCGGCTACGAGCAGTACTTC,CASSFSGYEQYF
NA,TRBJ2-2,NA,TRBV10-3,TGTGCCATCAGGGCACAGGGAATGAACGGGGAGCTGTTTTTT,CAIRAQGMNGELFF
NA,TRBJ1-6,NA,TRBV19,TGTGCCAGTACGACACCTCCCGGTTCACCCCTCCACTTT,CASTTPPGSPLHF
few,TRBJ1-2,NA,TRBV28,TGTGCCAGCAGAACGAACTATGGCTACACCTTC,CASRTNYGYTF
NA,TRBJ1-2,NA,TRBV29-1,TGCAGCGTTGACGGTGCTTACGCCGGTTCCCGCTATGGCTACACCTTC,CSVDGAYAGSRYGYTF
many,TRBJ1-5,NA,TRBV19,TGTGCCAGTATCGACGCAAATAGCAATCAGCCCCAGCATTTT,CASIDANSNQPQHF
few,TRBJ1-6,TRBD1,TRBV18,TGTGCCAGCTCACTGCCGACAGGGAATAATTCACCCCTCCACTTT,CASSLPTGNNSPLHF
few,TRBJ1-6,NA,TRBV4-3,TGCGCCAGCAGCCAAGATGTTCAAAATTCACCCCTCCACTTT,CASSQDVQNSPLHF
NA,TRBJ2-3,NA,TRBV11-1,TGTGCCAGCCGGGGGATCGGGGGACCCACAGATACGCAGTATTTT,CASRGIGGPTDTQYF
many,TRBJ1-1,NA,TRBV27,TGTGCCAGCAGTTCTCCGATAAAAAGTACTGAAGCTTTCTTT,CASSSPIKSTEAFF
many,TRBJ2-1,NA,TRBV28,TGTGCCAGCAGTTTATTGTCTACCCTTTACAATGAGCAGTTCTTC,CASSLLSTLYNEQFF
few,TRBJ1-5,NA,TRBV15,TGTGCCACCAGCAGAGACGGGACTACCTATCAGCCCCAGCATTTT,CATSRDGTTYQPQHF
NA,TRBJ2-1,NA,TRBV27,TGTGCCAGCAGTTCGCCTCTTTTGGGGGCTTCCTACAATGAGCAGTTCTTC,CASSSPLLGASYNEQFF
NA,TRBJ2-7,NA,TRBV2,TGTGCCAGCAGTGTAGTCCCGGGGGAATTGGGTGAGCAGTACTTC,CASSVVPGELGEQYF
few,TRBJ2-3,NA,TRBV27,TGTGCCAGCAGTTTATCAGCCGGGGGCGCGGATACGCAGTATTTT,CASSLSAGGADTQYF
many,TRBJ2-1,TRBD2,TRBV3-1,TGTGCCAGCAGCCCACTAGCGGGAGGAAACAATGAGCAGTTCTTC,CASSPLAGGNNEQFF
few,TRBJ2-7,NA,TRBV3-1,TGTGCCAGCAGCCAAGTTCTTCTCTACGAGCAGTACTTC,CASSQVLLYEQYF